This T cell receptor (beta chain) was identified in a study of T cells in localized non-small cell lung cancer. Notes on the study in general: Uninvolved adjacent lung had higher T cell clonality than tumor and all other tissues. Sequencing covered just one tumor region, so heterogeneity cannot be ruled out. Turning up in adjacent lung were a median 57 of the top 100 tumor clones.

The CDR3 extends over 13 amino acids. V dropped 4 bases and J dropped 2 bases, with 9 bases sitting between them. Per the germline V gene, CDR1 is GTSNPN and CDR2 is SVGIG (reference sequence). On this clone: Its antigen is currently unknown.

TCRdb's table, derived via immunoSEQ multiplex PCR, lists solely in-frame clones and lacks some. The sample lists 61,000 or so clones; roughly 89% were seen once. The TCR was taken from a woman aged 40-69 years with stage I lung adenocarcinoma. The sequencing used peripheral blood, collected before any cancer treatment. This chain joins TRBV30 and TRBJ1-5; TRBD1 might be the D (6 bases). For the CDR3, the DNA is TGTGCCTGGAACAGGGAGGGCAATCAGCCCCAGCATTTT. Protein sequence: CAWNREGNQPQHF.